The 20 T cell receptor beta chains below all came from one sample that was sequenced in a study of vaccination and CD4 T cells after COVID-19. These receptors are not linked to any known antigen. Oncomine TCR Beta short-read sequencing was applied to DNA from cultured CD4+ T cells. MiXCR, applied by TCRdb to the PCR reads, yields one record per CDR3 protein. This table has roughly 12,000 distinct CDR3 sequences, approximately 53% appearing once. The treatment is: roughly ten-day PBMC culture with coronavirus spike peptide pools or control peptides (ViraFEST assay). Material: CD4+ T cells from blood, cultured in vitro. These receptors all stem from a human donor who had recovered from COVID-19.

The genes are TRBV20-1 and TRBJ2-2; 11 bases line up with TRBD2. There are 17 residues in the CDR3. J was trimmed by 5 bases and V by 3 bases; bases with no gene match: 11. The germline V gene encodes CDR1 DFQATT and CDR2 SNEGSKA (reference sequence). The chain's CDR3 is CSASPGTSGDHTGELFF. The CDR3 coding sequence is TGCAGTGCTAGTCCCGGGACTAGCGGAGATCATACCGGGGAGCTGTTTTTT.

The chain links TRBV28 to TRBJ1-4; TRBD1 might be the D (5 bases). The CDR3 length is 14 residues. Germline V gives CDR1 MDHEN, CDR2 SYDVKM. V was shortened by 1 base and J by 5 bases, with 8 bases between the two germline ends. CDR3 loop: CASSLLGDNEKLFF. The DNA for the CDR3 is TGTGCCAGCAGTTTATTGGGGGACAATGAAAAACTGTTTTTT.

V and J are TRBV7-2 and TRBJ2-5, with TRBD2 matching over 8 bases. V dropped 5 bases and J dropped 5; count of bases not matched to a gene: 7. The CDR3 totals 14 residues. Germline V gene sequence: CDR1 SGHTA, CDR2 FQGNSA. The CDR3 DNA follows: TGTGCCAGCAGCCCAGGGACTAGTCAGGAGACCCAGTACTTC. Its translation is CASSPGTSQETQYF.

The table lists this clonotype with a few counts. The chain has TRBV20-1 and TRBJ2-3; 7 bases align to TRBD1. The germline V gene has CDR1 DFQATT and CDR2 SNEGSKA (reference sequence). V shed 3 bases and J 4 bases; nucleotides not matched to a gene: 10. The CDR3 is made up of 15 amino acids. The CDR3 loop reads CSARLRGQGADTQYF. CDR3 bases: TGCAGTGCTAGGTTGAGGGGGCAGGGGGCAGATACGCAGTATTTT.

This clonotype occurred a few times. The chain has TRBV7-3 and TRBJ2-3; D is ambiguous. The ends were cut back, 5 bases at V and 5 bases at J, with 14 bases in the middle. Germline-derived CDR1 and CDR2 are SGHTA and FQGTGA. The CDR3 has 14 residues. CDR3 sequence (DNA): TGTGCCAGCAGCCTCTCCCCAGCAATAGATACGCAGTATTTT. Protein product: CASSLSPAIDTQYF.

The chain couples TRBV7-8 to TRBJ1-4; maybe TRBD1 (5 bases). The germline V gene encodes CDR1 SGHVS and CDR2 FQNEAQ. V was shortened by 5 bases and J by 10 bases, with 11 bases between the two germline ends. The CDR3 length is 12 residues. DNA for the CDR3: TGTGCCAGCAGCCCGCGGAGGGGAAAACTGTTTTTT. Its translation is CASSPRRGKLFF.

This chain uses TRBV5-1 with TRBJ2-5; TRBD1 aligns across 7 bases. CDR3 length: 15 amino acids. The J segment lost 0 bases and the V segment lost 5 bases, leaving 7 bases of the junction unmatched. Germline loops: CDR1 SGHRS, CDR2 YFSETQ. The CDR3 loop is CASRQGQSYQETQYF. CDR3 nucleotide sequence: TGCGCCAGCAGACAGGGACAGTCGTACCAAGAGACCCAGTACTTC.

This clonotype was counted a few times. The chain couples TRBV20-1 to TRBJ1-2; 7 bases are shared with TRBD1. Germline values: CDR1 DFQATT, CDR2 SNEGSKA (reference sequence). The trim removed 3 bases at V and 1 base at J, leaving 8 bases unmatched. The CDR3 covers 15 residues. The CDR3 reads CSARVVAGGNYGYTF. In DNA form, the CDR3 reads TGCAGTGCTAGGGTCGTTGCAGGGGGTAACTATGGCTACACCTTC.

The sample holds a few counts of this clonotype. At one end, the junction sequence differs from germline, possibly due to a read error. The chain is built from TRBV6-1 and TRBJ2-5; D perhaps matches TRBD2 (6 bases). Germline loops: CDR1 MNHNS, CDR2 SASEGT. CDR3 length: 14 residues. The CDR3 reads CASSKAGTQETQYF. CDR3 sequence (DNA): TGTGCCAGCAGTAAAGCGGGCACACAAGAGACCCAGTACTTC.

The chain joins TRBV18 to TRBJ1-5; the D gene is possibly TRBD1 (6 bases). The CDR3 loop spans 15 amino acids. V was shortened by 2 bases and J by 3 bases, with 11 bases between the two germline ends. CDR1 KGHSH and CDR2 LQKENI come from the germline V gene. CDR3 region: CASSPGAGVNQPQHF. CDR3 coding DNA: TGTGCCAGCTCACCAGGGGCAGGGGTCAATCAGCCCCAGCATTTT.

This clonotype was counted between two and nine times. For the CDR3, the DNA is TGTGCCAGCAGCGCCTCACTAGCGGGAGTCTGGGAGACCCAGTACTTC. Its protein is CASSASLAGVWETQYF. The chain carries TRBV7-9 and TRBJ2-5; TRBD2 aligns across 11 bases. The length of the CDR3 is 16 residues. V lost 5 bases to trimming and J lost 5 bases; unmatched junction nucleotides: 10. The germline CDR1 and CDR2 sequences are SEHNR and FQNEAQ (reference sequence).

The chain carries TRBV20-1 and TRBJ2-1; no firm D call. Per the germline V gene, CDR1 is DFQATT and CDR2 is SNEGSKA (reference sequence). The CDR3 length is 16 residues. With 3 bases removed from V and 0 bases from J, the gap between germline ends came to 15 bases. CDR3 protein: CSARDRLSASYNEQFF. In DNA, the CDR3 is TGCAGTGCTAGGGACCGTCTATCTGCCTCCTACAATGAGCAGTTCTTC.

The V gene is TRBV2, the J gene TRBJ2-3; 10 bases line up with TRBD1. The V segment lost 2 bases and the J segment 4 bases; nucleotides outside the gene matches: 3. Germline CDR1 and CDR2: SNHLY and FYNNEI. The CDR3 runs 15 residues. CDR3 loop: CASSERDRGSDTQYF. The CDR3 DNA follows: TGTGCCAGCAGTGAAAGGGACAGGGGTTCAGATACGCAGTATTTT.

V is TRBV4-3 and J is TRBJ2-7; D might be TRBD1 or TRBD2, each matching 6 bases. The CDR3 runs to 15 residues. V was shortened by 1 base and J by 4 bases, with 14 bases between the two germline ends. CDR1 is LGHNA and CDR2 is YSLEER in the germline V gene. The CDR3 sequence is CASSQGPGEVYEQYF. The DNA of the CDR3 is TGCGCCAGCAGCCAAGGCCCAGGGGAGGTTTACGAGCAGTACTTC.

Only a few counts were recorded for this clonotype. This chain connects TRBV6-4 to TRBJ1-6, with D perhaps TRBD1 (6 bases). The germline V gene encodes CDR1 MRHNA and CDR2 SNTAGT. The CDR3 totals 13 residues. V was pared by 6 bases and J by 6 bases, with 9 bases between. The CDR3 is CASSDRSNSPLHF. The CDR3 nucleotides are TGTGCCAGCAGCGACAGGTCTAATTCACCCCTCCACTTT.

The chain links TRBV6-1 to TRBJ1-4; 7 bases match TRBD1. V shed 2 bases, J shed 6 bases, and the junction held 9 bases outside the gene matches. This CDR3 has 16 amino acids. Germline V lookup: CDR1 MNHNS, CDR2 SASEGT. The CDR3, as DNA: TGTGCCAGCAGTGAAACGACAGGGAGGTCCTATGAAAAACTGTTTTTT. It codes for CASSETTGRSYEKLFF.

The CDR3 protein is CASSPQGQPNEKLFF. The CDR3 DNA reads as TGTGCCAGCAGTCCCCAGGGACAGCCGAATGAAAAACTGTTTTTT. The chain links TRBV27 to TRBJ1-4; 7 bases align to TRBD1. V shed 5 bases and J 5 bases; nucleotides not matched to a gene: 8. The CDR3 is 15 amino acids. Per the germline V gene, CDR1 is MNHEY and CDR2 is SMNVEV (reference sequence). Complete variable domain (other parts from reference TRBV27 and TRBJ1-4): EAQVTQNPRYLITVTGKKLTVTCSQNMNHEYMSWYRQDPGLGLRQIYYSMNVEVTDKGDVPEGYKVSRKEKRNFPLILESPSPNQTSLYFCASSPQGQPNEKLFFGSGTQLSVL.

The V and J genes are TRBV24-1 and TRBJ1-5; possibly TRBD1 for D (6 bases). Germline V gene sequence: CDR1 KGHDR, CDR2 SFDVKD. V was shortened by 3 bases and J by 4 bases, with 9 bases between the two germline ends. The CDR3 sequence is 14 residues long. Here the CDR3 DNA reads TGTGCCACCAGTGATGTGGACAGAAATCAGCCCCAGCATTTT. Protein product: CATSDVDRNQPQHF.

V is TRBV28 and J is TRBJ2-7; the match to TRBD2 covers 9 bases. Unmatched junction bases numbered 14, after V lost 8 bases and J lost 6 bases. CDR3 length: 15 residues. From germline, CDR1 is MDHEN and CDR2 SYDVKM. DNA for the CDR3: TGTGCCAGCTCCCGGGGGAGCGGGAGGCTTATCGAGCAGTACTTC. It translates to CASSRGSGRLIEQYF.

The table lists this clonotype with a few counts. The V gene is TRBV20-1, the J gene TRBJ2-2, with 13 bases lining up with TRBD2. The CDR3 loop spans 14 amino acids. Germline CDR1 DFQATT, CDR2 SNEGSKA (reference sequence). V shed 3 bases and J 7 bases; nucleotides not matched to a gene: 2. The CDR3 region is CSARTSGRIGELFF. The CDR3 DNA reads as TGCAGTGCTAGGACTAGCGGGAGGATCGGGGAGCTGTTTTTT.